Sequencing of this T cell receptor (beta chain) was carried out in a study of beta chain features in type 1 diabetes. Points from the study as a whole: Across all four CD4+ subsets, people with type 1 diabetes showed modestly shorter TCRB CDR3s.

The germline gives CDR1 LNHDA, CDR2 SQIVND (reference sequence). Losses at the gene ends were 3 bases for V and 7 bases for J; bases not matched to a gene: 16. The CDR3 totals 18 residues. Expressed TCRB transcripts were sequenced, since all the RNA that had been isolated was reverse transcribed. Sequencing used immunoSEQ multiplex PCR; TCRdb keeps in-frame clones, though not all of them. The sample holds 600,000 to 750,000 clones, 9.5% to 15% seen once. This clone was seen a handful of times. Its antigen remains unidentified. The sequence was collected from a man aged 30 to 45 with type 1 diabetes. The sample comprised naive CD4+ T cells from blood. The chain links TRBV19 to TRBJ1-5, with 9 bases identical to TRBD1. The CDR3 loop reads CASSIQGTGRIGKQPQHF. CDR3 nucleotide sequence: TGTGCCAGTAGTATTCAGGGGACAGGGAGAATTGGAAAACAGCCCCAGCATTTT.